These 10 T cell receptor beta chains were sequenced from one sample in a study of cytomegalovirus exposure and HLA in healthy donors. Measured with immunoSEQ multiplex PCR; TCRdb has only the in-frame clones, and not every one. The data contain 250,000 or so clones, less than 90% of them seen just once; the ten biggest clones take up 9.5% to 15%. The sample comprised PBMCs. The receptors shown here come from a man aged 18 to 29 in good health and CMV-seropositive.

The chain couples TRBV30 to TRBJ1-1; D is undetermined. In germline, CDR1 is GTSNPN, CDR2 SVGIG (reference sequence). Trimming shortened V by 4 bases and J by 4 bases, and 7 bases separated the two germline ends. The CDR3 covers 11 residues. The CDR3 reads CAWTRFTEAFF. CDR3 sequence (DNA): TGTGCCTGGACCCGGTTCACTGAAGCTTTCTTT.

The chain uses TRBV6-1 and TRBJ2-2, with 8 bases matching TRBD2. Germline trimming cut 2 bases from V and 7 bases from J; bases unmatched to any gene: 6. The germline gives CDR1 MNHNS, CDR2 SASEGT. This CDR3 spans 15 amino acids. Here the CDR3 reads CASSEPGRAGGELFF. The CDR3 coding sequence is TGTGCCAGCAGTGAACCCGGGAGGGCCGGCGGGGAGCTGTTTTTT.

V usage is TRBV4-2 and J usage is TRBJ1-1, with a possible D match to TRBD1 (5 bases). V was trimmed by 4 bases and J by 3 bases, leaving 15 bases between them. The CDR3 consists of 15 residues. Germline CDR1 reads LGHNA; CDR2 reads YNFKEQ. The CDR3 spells CASSRQHRDHTEAFF. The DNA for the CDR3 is TGTGCCAGCAGCCGACAACATCGGGACCACACTGAAGCTTTCTTT.

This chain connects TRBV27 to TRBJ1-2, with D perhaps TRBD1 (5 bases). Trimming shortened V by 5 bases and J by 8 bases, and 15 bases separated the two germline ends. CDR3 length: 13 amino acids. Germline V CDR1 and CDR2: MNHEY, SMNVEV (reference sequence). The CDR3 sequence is CASSGRAAGGYTF. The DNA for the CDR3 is TGTGCCAGCAGTGGGCGGGCGGCAGGGGGCTACACCTTC.

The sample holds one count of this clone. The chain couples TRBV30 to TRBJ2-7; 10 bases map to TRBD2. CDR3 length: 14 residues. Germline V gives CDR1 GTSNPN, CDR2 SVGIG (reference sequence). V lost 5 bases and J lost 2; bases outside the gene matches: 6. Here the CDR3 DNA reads TGTGCCTGGGGTTGGACTAGCGGAACCTACGAGCAGTACTTC. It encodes CAWGWTSGTYEQYF. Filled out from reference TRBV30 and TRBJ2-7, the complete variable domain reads SQTIHQWPATLVQPVGSPLSLECTVEGTSNPNLYWYRQAAGRGLQLLFYSVGIGQISSEVPQNLSASRPQDRQFILSSKKLLLSDSGFYLCAWGWTSGTYEQYFGPGTRLTVT.

The DNA of the CDR3 is TGTGCCAGCAGTCTGACAGGGGCTAATGAAAAACTGTTTTTT. Translation gives CASSLTGANEKLFF. The chain combines TRBV6-5 with TRBJ1-4; TRBD1 matches at 8 bases. V lost 5 bases to trimming and J lost 3 bases; unmatched junction nucleotides: 2. CDR3 length: 14 amino acids. Germline CDR1 reads MNHEY; CDR2 reads SVGAGI.

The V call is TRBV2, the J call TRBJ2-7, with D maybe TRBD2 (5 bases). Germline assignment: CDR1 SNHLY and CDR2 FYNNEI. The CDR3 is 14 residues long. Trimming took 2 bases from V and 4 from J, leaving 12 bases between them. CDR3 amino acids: CASSEPQEAYEQYF. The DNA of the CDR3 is TGTGCCAGCAGTGAACCTCAGGAGGCGTACGAGCAGTACTTC. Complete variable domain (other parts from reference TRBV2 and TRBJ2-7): EPEVTQTPSHQVTQMGQEVILRCVPISNHLYFYWYRQILGQKVEFLVSFYNNEISEKSEIFDDQFSVERPDGSNFTLKIRSTKLEDSAMYFCASSEPQEAYEQYFGPGTRLTVT.

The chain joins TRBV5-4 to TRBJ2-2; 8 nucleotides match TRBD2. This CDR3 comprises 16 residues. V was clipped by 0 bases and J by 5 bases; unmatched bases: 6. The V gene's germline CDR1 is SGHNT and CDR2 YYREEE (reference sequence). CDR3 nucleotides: TGTGCCAGCAGCTTGGGAGGACTAGCAGGAACCGGGGAGCTGTTTTTT. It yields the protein CASSLGGLAGTGELFF.

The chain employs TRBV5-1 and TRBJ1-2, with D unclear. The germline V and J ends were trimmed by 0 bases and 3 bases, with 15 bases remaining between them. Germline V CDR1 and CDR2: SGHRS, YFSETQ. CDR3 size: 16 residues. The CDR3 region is CASSLASDQDDYGYTF. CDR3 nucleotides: TGCGCCAGCAGCTTGGCCTCGGATCAAGATGACTATGGCTACACCTTC.

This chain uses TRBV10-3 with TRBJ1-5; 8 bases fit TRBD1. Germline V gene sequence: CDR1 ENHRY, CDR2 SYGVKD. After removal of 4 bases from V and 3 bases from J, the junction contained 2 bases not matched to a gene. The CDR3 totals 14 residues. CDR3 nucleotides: TGTGCCATCAGTGCAGGGGGCGACAATCAGCCCCAGCATTTT. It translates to CAISAGGDNQPQHF.